The clone carrying this T cell receptor (beta chain) was counted only a few times. Its target is not known. V trimming: 6 bases; J trimming: 5 bases; junction bases outside the gene matches: 12. Germline loops: CDR1 MNHEY, CDR2 SVGAGI. The CDR3 length is 15 residues. This sample was included in a study of blood T cells in healthy people across ages. Findings and caveats of the study: Because sorting was not performed, PBMCs prevented conclusive naive versus antigen-experienced comparison. Older age coincided with a roughly linear decline in TCR beta diversity per million T cells.

Sample-barcoded 5' priming and a J-beta primer mix drove a second PCR of about 7 to 12 cycles. Every single cDNA molecule received a tag from a template-switch adaptor with 12 random nucleotides. In TCRdb, the 5' RACE reads were re-called with MiXCR into one record per CDR3 protein. Here the sample spans about 630,000 distinct CDR3 sequences, about 21% being singletons. The receptor was derived from a man between 70 and 80 years old in good health. The sequenced sample consisted of blood. The chain carries TRBV6-5 and TRBJ2-5, with 7 positions matching TRBD1. CDR3 protein: CASRRSPTGQETQYF. DNA for the CDR3: TGTGCCAGCAGGCGAAGCCCGACAGGGCAGGAGACCCAGTACTTC.